Below, 24 T cell receptor beta chains from the same sample are listed, as sequenced in a study of cytotoxic CD8 clonotypes in ibrutinib-treated CLL. Assay used: immunoSEQ multiplex PCR; TCRdb lists only in-frame clones, some missing. This table holds about 330,000 clones, roughly 71% found once. The sequencing here drew on PBMCs, taken after 36 months of ibrutinib treatment. These receptors were taken from a human donor with chronic lymphocytic leukemia.

The J gene is TRBJ1-1, the V gene TRBV19; unclear D gene. The V end was cut by 3 bases, the J end by 1 base, with 6 bases between. The germline CDR1 and CDR2 sequences are LNHDA and SQIVND (reference sequence). The CDR3 spans 13 residues. This CDR3 reads CASSMRENTEAFF. The CDR3 coding sequence is TGTGCCAGTAGTATGAGAGAGAACACTGAAGCTTTCTTT.

The V call is TRBV5-1, the J call TRBJ2-7; 13 bases align to TRBD2. The CDR3 is 20 amino acids. CDR1 and CDR2 (germline): SGHRS, YFSETQ. J gave up 6 bases and V 3 bases, and 21 bases lay outside the gene matches. The CDR3 bases are TGCGCCAGCAGCTGGCCCCGGCAGGCGACTAGCGGGAGGCCATCAGCCGAGCAGTACTTC. It encodes CASSWPRQATSGRPSAEQYF.

This sequence joins TRBV27 and TRBJ1-5, with D perhaps TRBD1 (5 bases). This CDR3 spans 12 amino acids. Germline loops: CDR1 MNHEY, CDR2 SMNVEV (reference sequence). Trimming stripped 3 bases from V and 9 bases from J, with 9 bases between. The CDR3 reads CASSFRGGPQHF. CDR3 sequence (DNA): TGTGCCAGCAGTTTCCGGGGCGGGCCCCAGCATTTT.

The table lists this clone with a few counts. J is TRBJ1-1 and V is TRBV5-6, with 10 positions matching TRBD1. Trimming cost V 2 bases and J 3 bases; bases outside gene matches: 1. Germline V gene sequence: CDR1 SGHDT, CDR2 YYEEEE. There are 14 residues in the CDR3. The CDR3, as DNA: TGTGCCAGCAGCTTCGGGACAGGGGACACTGAAGCTTTCTTT. This codes for CASSFGTGDTEAFF.

This chain links TRBV25-1 with TRBJ1-4, with D uncertain. This CDR3 region has 13 residues. Germline CDR1 reads MGHDK; CDR2 reads SYGVNS. The V and J ends lost 8 bases and 0 bases respectively, with 7 bases between them. CDR3 region: CASGYTTNEKLFF. Here the CDR3 DNA reads TGTGCCAGCGGCTATACAACTAATGAAAAACTGTTTTTT.

The chain links TRBV4-2 to TRBJ2-4; no reliable D call. Trimming cost V 3 bases and J 1 base, with 10 bases left between them. This CDR3 has 15 residues. Germline V gene lookup returns CDR1 LGHNA and CDR2 YNFKEQ. The CDR3 sequence is CASSQDLGAKNIQYF. The CDR3 nucleotides are TGTGCCAGCAGCCAGGACCTCGGGGCCAAAAACATTCAGTACTTC.

The CDR3 loop reads CASSPTGTPNYGYTF. CDR3 DNA: TGTGCCAGCAGCCCGACCGGGACCCCTAACTATGGCTACACCTTC. The chain links TRBV7-8 to TRBJ1-2; D perhaps matches TRBD1 (5 bases). From germline, CDR1 is SGHVS and CDR2 FQNEAQ. The CDR3 spans 15 residues. The V end lost 5 bases, the J end lost 0 bases, and 13 bases lay between the germline ends.

In its sample, this clone was seen a few times. The rearrangement links TRBV11-2 to TRBJ2-5; 8 bases match TRBD1. The V segment lost 3 bases and the J segment 5 bases; nucleotides outside the gene matches: 11. The CDR3 is made up of 16 amino acids. Germline CDR1 and CDR2: SGHAT and FQNNGV. CDR3 in DNA: TGTGCCAGCAGCTTCCGTCTGGACAGGGTGGGGGAGACCCAGTACTTC. It codes for CASSFRLDRVGETQYF.

The rearrangement uses TRBV29-1 and TRBJ2-5; D is undetermined. Deletions cut 5 bases from V and 0 bases from J, with 19 bases between. Germline values: CDR1 SQVTM, CDR2 ANQGSEA. The CDR3 loop spans 16 amino acids. CDR3 loop: CSVRAGTRLYQETQYF. CDR3 DNA: TGCAGCGTTAGGGCTGGAACTCGCCTGTACCAAGAGACCCAGTACTTC.

This clone has just one count. The CDR3 nucleotides read TGTGCCAGCAGTCTTACAGGGTCCTACGAGCAGTACTTC. The encoded protein is CASSLTGSYEQYF. V is TRBV2 and J is TRBJ2-7, with D possibly TRBD1 on 6 matching bases. The V and J ends lost 5 bases and 1 base respectively, with 9 bases between them. The length of the CDR3 is 13 residues. Per the germline V gene, CDR1 is SNHLY and CDR2 is FYNNEI.

The J gene is TRBJ2-1, the V gene TRBV7-6; tentative D call: TRBD1 (6 bases). CDR1 is SGHVS, CDR2 FNYEAQ, per germline. The CDR3 spans 13 residues. V lost 1 base, J lost 9 bases, and 10 bases lay in between. For the CDR3, the DNA is TGTGCCAGCAGCTTAGGACAGGATCTTGAGCAGTTCTTC. Its translation is CASSLGQDLEQFF.

The rearrangement links TRBV25-1 to TRBJ1-5; maybe TRBD1 (6 bases). CDR1 is MGHDK, CDR2 SYGVNS, per germline. V was clipped by 5 bases and J by 4 bases, with 21 bases between them. This CDR3 comprises 17 residues. CDR3 sequence (DNA): TGTGCCAGCAGTTCCGGACAGAGCCCCATCAGTAATCAGCCCCAGCATTTT. Protein product: CASSSGQSPISNQPQHF.

This chain links TRBV7-8 with TRBJ2-1; TRBD2 matches 8 bases. Germline CDR1 is SGHVS and CDR2 is FQNEAQ. The CDR3 extends over 12 amino acids. V shed 10 bases and J 6 bases; nucleotides not matched to a gene: 5. The CDR3 nucleotides read TGTGCCATCCCGGGGGGGGGCAATGAGCAGTTCTTC. This encodes CAIPGGGNEQFF. Full variable domain (missing parts from reference TRBV7-8 and TRBJ2-1): GAGVSQSPRYKVAKRGQDVALRCDPISGHVSLFWYQQALGQGPEFLTYFQNEAQLDKSGLPSDRFFAERPEGSVSTLKIQRTQQEDSAVYLCAIPGGGNEQFFGPGTRLTVL.

The chain employs TRBV27 and TRBJ1-5; 8 nucleotides align to TRBD1. CDR3 length: 15 amino acids. Per the germline V gene, CDR1 is MNHEY and CDR2 is SMNVEV (reference sequence). The J segment lost 1 base and the V segment lost 6 bases, leaving 5 bases of the junction unmatched. In DNA form, the CDR3 reads TGTGCCAGCAGCCCGGACAGGGTAAGCAATCAGCCCCAGCATTTT. This gives the protein CASSPDRVSNQPQHF.

CDR3 sequence: CASSFLPGTSGKNEQFF. The CDR3 DNA follows: TGCGCCAGCAGCTTCCTTCCCGGGACTAGCGGGAAAAATGAGCAGTTCTTC. V and J are TRBV5-1 and TRBJ2-1; 13 bases map to TRBD2. Germline assignment: CDR1 SGHRS and CDR2 YFSETQ. V lost 2 bases, J lost 7 bases, and 9 bases stayed unmatched. The CDR3 sequence is 17 residues long. Full variable domain (outside the CDR3, taken from reference TRBV5-1 and TRBJ2-1): KAGVTQTPRYLIKTRGQQVTLSCSPISGHRSVSWYQQTPGQGLQFLFEYFSETQRNKGNFPGRFSGRQFSNSRSEMNVSTLELGDSALYLCASSFLPGTSGKNEQFFGPGTRLTVL.

This clone was seen more than once but under ten times. The CDR3 loop reads CASSRGLDTDEQFF. CDR3 sequence (DNA): TGCGCCAGCAGCCGCGGACTAGATACGGATGAGCAGTTCTTC. The chain couples TRBV5-1 to TRBJ2-1; 7 bases are shared with TRBD2. This CDR3 comprises 14 residues. The V gene's germline CDR1 is SGHRS and CDR2 YFSETQ. The trim removed 4 bases at V and 8 bases at J, leaving 9 bases unmatched.

J is TRBJ1-1 and V is TRBV5-1; D might be TRBD1 (5 bases). V shed 5 bases and J shed 0 bases, with 5 bases lying between them. Germline V gene data show CDR1 as SGHRS and CDR2 as YFSETQ. The CDR3 is 12 residues long. For the CDR3, the DNA is TGCGCCAGCAGGACAGTGAACACTGAAGCTTTCTTT. Encoded protein: CASRTVNTEAFF.

This clone was detected only once. J is TRBJ2-3 and V is TRBV11-3; D gene ambiguous. Germline V gene lookup returns CDR1 SGHNT and CDR2 YENEEA. Trimming left V 4 bases short and J 2 bases short, with 16 bases between. The CDR3 has 16 amino acids. The CDR3 region is CASSSRASPLTDTQYF. CDR3 nucleotides: TGTGCCAGCAGCTCCCGGGCCTCACCCCTCACAGATACGCAGTATTTT.

The V and J genes are TRBV28 and TRBJ2-7, with 8 bases identical to TRBD1. The CDR3 is made up of 14 amino acids. In germline, CDR1 is MDHEN, CDR2 SYDVKM. V was pared by 6 bases and J by 4 bases, with 8 bases of the junction left unmatched. The CDR3 region has the DNA TGTGCCAGCAGCGCCGGGACAGGAGATTACGAGCAGTACTTC. It encodes CASSAGTGDYEQYF. The variable domain in full, with the rest retrieved from reference TRBV28 and TRBJ2-7, is DVKVTQSSRYLVKRTGEKVFLECVQDMDHENMFWYRQDPGLGLRLIYFSYDVKMKEKGDIPEGYSVSREKKERFSLILESASTNQTSMYLCASSAGTGDYEQYFGPGTRLTVT.

J is TRBJ2-3 and V is TRBV10-3; TRBD2 matches at 8 bases. This CDR3 is built from 13 residues. CDR1 and CDR2 (germline): ENHRY, SYGVKD. Unmatched junction bases numbered 4, after V lost 6 bases and J lost 5 bases. The DNA of the CDR3 is TGTGCCATCAGGCCAGCGGGAGAAGATACGCAGTATTTT. This gives the protein CAIRPAGEDTQYF.

This chain uses TRBV6-5 with TRBJ2-1; TRBD1 or TRBD2 may be the D gene (5 bases each). This CDR3 contains 15 residues. The germline CDR1 and CDR2 sequences are MNHEY and SVGAGI. The germline V and J ends were trimmed by 6 bases and 7 bases, with 19 bases remaining between them. Here the CDR3 DNA reads TGTGCCAGCAGCCGGGGACCACCTGTGGGGAATGAGCAGTTCTTC. Amino acid sequence: CASSRGPPVGNEQFF.

This clone has just a few counts. The V gene is TRBV7-8, the J gene TRBJ1-5; TRBD1 aligns across 9 bases. V gave up 5 bases and J gave up 3 bases; unmatched junction bases: 11. The germline V gene has CDR1 SGHVS and CDR2 FQNEAQ. The CDR3 is 17 amino acids. The CDR3 loop is CASSRRDTGGPNQPQHF. For the CDR3, the DNA is TGTGCCAGCAGCCGAAGGGATACAGGGGGCCCCAATCAGCCCCAGCATTTT.

This clone occurred a few times. The rearrangement uses TRBV4-2 and TRBJ2-1; D uncertain. Trimming removed 4 bases from V and 6 bases from J, with 28 bases in between. This CDR3 comprises 19 residues. CDR1 is LGHNA and CDR2 is YNFKEQ in the germline V gene. The CDR3 region is CASSPNLETHIGHPNEQFF. CDR3 DNA: TGTGCCAGCAGCCCAAACCTCGAAACCCACATAGGCCACCCCAATGAGCAGTTCTTC.

The chain combines TRBV29-1 with TRBJ2-1; D gene uncertain. This CDR3 has 11 residues. V was pared by 7 bases and J by 2 bases, with 6 bases between. Germline V lookup: CDR1 SQVTM, CDR2 ANQGSEA. For the CDR3, the DNA is TGCAGCGGTGTAGCCTACAATGAGCAGTTCTTC. Encoded protein: CSGVAYNEQFF.